This T cell receptor (beta chain) was sequenced for a study of cytomegalovirus exposure and HLA in healthy donors. Use of 60 Vbeta and 13 Jbeta primers characterized the PCR. TCRdb's table, derived via immunoSEQ multiplex PCR, lists solely in-frame clones and lacks some. The repertoire consists of about 43,000 clones, with approximately 57% occurring once and the leading ten covering about 11%. This CDR3 region has 15 residues. Germline assignment: CDR1 ENHRY and CDR2 SYGVKD. Study results and caveats: The likely origin of a cluster of highly shared sequence variants was a sequencing artifact. A later analysis appeared to link common viral pathogens to several of the most significant clusters.

With respect to this clone: The antigen remains unidentified.

This clonotype was sampled from a man in his sixties in good health and CMV-seropositive. This chain uses TRBV10-3 with TRBJ2-5, with 11 bases lining up with TRBD2. The J call could be wrong; TRBJ2-7 is a better fit for the DNA end. Sequencing input: PBMCs. As DNA, the CDR3 is TGTGCCATCAGCTCATTAGCGGGAGGGCCTGACGAGCAGTACTTC. It yields the protein CAISSLAGGPDEQYF.